This T cell receptor (beta chain) was identified in a study of T cell responses to AZD1222 COVID-19 vaccine. The CDR3 spans 15 residues. From germline, CDR1 is ENHRY and CDR2 SYGVKD. The germline V and J ends were trimmed by 6 bases and 3 bases, with 15 bases remaining between them. The assay was immunoSEQ multiplex PCR, and TCRdb's table has in-frame clones only and misses some. The table shows more than 150,000 clones, with around nine tenths occurring only once. The J gene is TRBJ1-5, the V gene TRBV10-3; D gene unclear. Sequenced material: peripheral blood, taken after recovery from COVID-19. The origin of this receptor is an adult who had recovered from COVID-19. The CDR3 DNA sequence: TGTGCCATCAGGATGGGCCTAGAGAACAATCAGCCCCAGCATTTT. Amino acids: CAIRMGLENNQPQHF.